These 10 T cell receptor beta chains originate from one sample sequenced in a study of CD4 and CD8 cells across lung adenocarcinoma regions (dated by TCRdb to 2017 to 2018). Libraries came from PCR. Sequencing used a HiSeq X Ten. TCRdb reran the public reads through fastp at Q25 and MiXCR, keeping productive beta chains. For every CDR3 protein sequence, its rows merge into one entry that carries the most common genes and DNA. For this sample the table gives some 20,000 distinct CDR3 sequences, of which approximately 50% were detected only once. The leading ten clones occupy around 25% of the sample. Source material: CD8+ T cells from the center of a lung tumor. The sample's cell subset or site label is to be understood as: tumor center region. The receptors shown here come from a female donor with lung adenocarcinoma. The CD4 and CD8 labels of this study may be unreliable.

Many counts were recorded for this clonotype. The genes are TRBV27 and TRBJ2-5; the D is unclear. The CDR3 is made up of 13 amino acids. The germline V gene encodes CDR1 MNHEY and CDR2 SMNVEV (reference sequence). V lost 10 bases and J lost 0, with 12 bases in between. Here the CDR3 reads CATRTHNQETQYF. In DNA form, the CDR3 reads TGTGCCACTCGAACCCATAACCAAGAGACCCAGTACTTC.

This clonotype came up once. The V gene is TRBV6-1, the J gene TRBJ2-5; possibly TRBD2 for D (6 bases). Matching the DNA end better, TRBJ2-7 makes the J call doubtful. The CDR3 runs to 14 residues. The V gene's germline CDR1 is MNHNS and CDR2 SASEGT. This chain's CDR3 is CASKTGVSVYEQYF. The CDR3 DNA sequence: TGTGCCAGCAAAACGGGAGTGTCTGTCTACGAGCAGTACTTC.

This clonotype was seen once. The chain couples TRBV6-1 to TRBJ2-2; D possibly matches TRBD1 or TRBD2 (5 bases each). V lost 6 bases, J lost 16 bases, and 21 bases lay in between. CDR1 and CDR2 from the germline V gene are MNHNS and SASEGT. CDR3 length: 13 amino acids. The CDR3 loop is CASRLLGAGAQFF. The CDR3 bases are TGTGCCAGCAGACTTCTCGGGGCCGGGGCGCAGTTTTTT.

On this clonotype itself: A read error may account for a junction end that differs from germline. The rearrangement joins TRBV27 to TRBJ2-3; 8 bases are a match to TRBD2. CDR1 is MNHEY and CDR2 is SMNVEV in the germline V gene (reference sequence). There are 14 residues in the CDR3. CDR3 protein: CRGAGGQGKDTQYF. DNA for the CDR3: TGTCGCGGCGCGGGAGGTCAAGGCAAAGATACGCAGTATTTC.

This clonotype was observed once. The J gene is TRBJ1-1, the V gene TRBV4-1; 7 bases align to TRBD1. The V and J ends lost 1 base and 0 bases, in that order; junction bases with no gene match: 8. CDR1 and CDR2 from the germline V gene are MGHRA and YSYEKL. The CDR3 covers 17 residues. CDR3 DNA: TGCGCCAGCAGCCAAGCGGTAGGGGGCGAAATGAACACTGAAGCTTTCTTT. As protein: CASSQAVGGEMNTEAFF.

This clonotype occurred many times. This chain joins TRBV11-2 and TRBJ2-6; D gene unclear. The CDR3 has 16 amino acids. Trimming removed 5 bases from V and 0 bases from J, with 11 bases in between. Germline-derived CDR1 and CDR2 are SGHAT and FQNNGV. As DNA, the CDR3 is TGTGCCAGCAGCCCCAGCGCCTCCTCTGGGGCCAACGTCCTGACTTTC. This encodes CASSPSASSGANVLTF. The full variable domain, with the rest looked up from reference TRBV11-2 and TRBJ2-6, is EAGVAQSPRYKIIEKRQSVAFWCNPISGHATLYWYQQILGQGPKLLIQFQNNGVVDDSQLPKDRFSAERLKGVDSTLKIQPAKLEDSAVYLCASSPSASSGANVLTFGAGSRLTVL.

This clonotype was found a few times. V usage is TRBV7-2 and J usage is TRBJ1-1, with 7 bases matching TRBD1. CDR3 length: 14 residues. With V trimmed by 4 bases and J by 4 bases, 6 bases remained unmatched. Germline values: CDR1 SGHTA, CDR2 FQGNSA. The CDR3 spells CASSSGQSSTEAFF. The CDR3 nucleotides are TGTGCCAGCAGCTCGGGACAGAGTAGCACTGAAGCTTTCTTT.

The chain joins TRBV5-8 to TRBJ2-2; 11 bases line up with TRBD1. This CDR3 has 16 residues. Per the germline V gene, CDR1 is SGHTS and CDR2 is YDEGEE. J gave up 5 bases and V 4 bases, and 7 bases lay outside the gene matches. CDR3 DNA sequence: TGTGCCAGCAGCCAGCCGGGACAGGGGGTGACCGGGGAGCTGTTTTTT. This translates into CASSQPGQGVTGELFF. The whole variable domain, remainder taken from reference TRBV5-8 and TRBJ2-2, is EAGVTQSPTHLIKTRGQQATLRCSPISGHTSVYWYQQALGLGLQFLLWYDEGEERNRGNFPPRFSGRQFPNYSSELNVNALELEDSALYLCASSQPGQGVTGELFFGEGSRLTVL.

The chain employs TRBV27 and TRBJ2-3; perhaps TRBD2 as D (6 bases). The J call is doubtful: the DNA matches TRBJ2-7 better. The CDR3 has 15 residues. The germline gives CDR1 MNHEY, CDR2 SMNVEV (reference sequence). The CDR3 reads CGGGTGGSDKDTQYF. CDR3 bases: TGTGGTGGGGGTACCGGGGGTAGTGACAAAGATACGCAGTACTTC.

The CDR3 is CASSLSTGTGANVLTF. CDR3 sequence (DNA): TGTGCCAGCAGTTTATCAACAGGGACTGGGGCCAACGTCCTGACTTTC. V gene TRBV27 combines with J gene TRBJ2-6; possibly TRBD1 for D (6 bases). The CDR3 has 16 amino acids. Trimming shortened V by 0 bases and J by 2 bases, and 8 bases separated the two germline ends. Germline V gene lookup returns CDR1 MNHEY and CDR2 SMNVEV (reference sequence).